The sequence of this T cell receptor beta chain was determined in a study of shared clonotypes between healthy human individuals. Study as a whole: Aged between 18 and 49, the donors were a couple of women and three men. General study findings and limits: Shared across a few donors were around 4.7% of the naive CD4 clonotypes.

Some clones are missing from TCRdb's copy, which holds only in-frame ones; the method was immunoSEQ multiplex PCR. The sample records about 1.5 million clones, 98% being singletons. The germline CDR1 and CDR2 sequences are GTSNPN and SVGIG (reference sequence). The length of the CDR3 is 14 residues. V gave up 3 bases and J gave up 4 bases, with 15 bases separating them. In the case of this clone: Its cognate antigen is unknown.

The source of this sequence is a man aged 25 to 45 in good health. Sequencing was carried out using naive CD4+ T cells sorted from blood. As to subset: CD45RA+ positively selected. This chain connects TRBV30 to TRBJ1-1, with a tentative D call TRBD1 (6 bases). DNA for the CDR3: TGTGCCTGGAGCACAAACAGGGACGCCACTGAAGCTTTCTTT. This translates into CAWSTNRDATEAFF.